The clone carrying this T cell receptor (beta chain) was detected once. The data were produced by immunoSEQ multiplex PCR, yet TCRdb's version contains in-frame clones alone and is incomplete. Counted here are some 300,000 clones, more than 75% occurring once; the ten biggest clones make up 2% to 2.5%. This sample is part of a study of blood T cell repertoires in COVID-19. About the research overall: Either two negative PCRs, clearance, or symptom resolution qualified Cohort 3 donors as recovered. In each case, the material was cDNA or gDNA derived from T cells, B-cell-depleted T cells, or PBMCs.

The CDR3 runs to 14 residues. Losses at the gene ends were 8 bases for V and 4 bases for J; bases not matched to a gene: 14. Germline CDR1 is SQVTM and CDR2 is ANQGSEA. Participants' own reports of clinical history determined their cohort assignment. The rearrangement joins TRBV29-1 to TRBJ2-7, with TRBD1 identical over 7 bases. The sample was PBMCs or T cells enriched from blood (not recorded which). The TCR originated in a woman in her sixties or seventies in a cohort exposed to, infected with or recovered from COVID-19 (not recorded which). The CDR3: CSPSRKQGSYEQYF. The CDR3 bases are TGCAGCCCATCGAGGAAACAGGGGTCGTACGAGCAGTACTTC.